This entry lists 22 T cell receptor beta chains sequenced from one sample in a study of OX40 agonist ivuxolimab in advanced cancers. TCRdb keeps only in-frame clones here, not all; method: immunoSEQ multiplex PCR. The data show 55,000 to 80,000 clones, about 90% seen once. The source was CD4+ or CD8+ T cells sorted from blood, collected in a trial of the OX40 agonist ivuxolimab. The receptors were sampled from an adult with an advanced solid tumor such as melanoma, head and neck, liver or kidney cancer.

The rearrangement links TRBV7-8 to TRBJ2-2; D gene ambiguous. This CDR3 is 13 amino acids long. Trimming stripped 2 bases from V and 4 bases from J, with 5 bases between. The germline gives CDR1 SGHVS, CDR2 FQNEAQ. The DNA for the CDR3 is TGTGCCAGCAGCTTAAAGAGCACCGGGGAGCTGTTTTTT. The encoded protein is CASSLKSTGELFF.

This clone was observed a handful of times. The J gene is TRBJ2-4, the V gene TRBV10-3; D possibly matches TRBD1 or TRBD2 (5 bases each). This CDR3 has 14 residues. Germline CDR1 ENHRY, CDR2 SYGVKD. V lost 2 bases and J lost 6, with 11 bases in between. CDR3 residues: CAISEGAGLNIQYF. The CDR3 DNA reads TGTGCCATCAGTGAGGGGGCGGGTTTAAACATTCAGTACTTC.

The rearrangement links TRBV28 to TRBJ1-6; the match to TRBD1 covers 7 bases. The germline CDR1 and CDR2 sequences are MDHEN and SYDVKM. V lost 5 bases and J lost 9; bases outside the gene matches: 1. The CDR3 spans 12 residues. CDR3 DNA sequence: TGTGCCAGCAGTAGGGGGCGTTCACCCCTCCACTTT. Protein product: CASSRGRSPLHF.

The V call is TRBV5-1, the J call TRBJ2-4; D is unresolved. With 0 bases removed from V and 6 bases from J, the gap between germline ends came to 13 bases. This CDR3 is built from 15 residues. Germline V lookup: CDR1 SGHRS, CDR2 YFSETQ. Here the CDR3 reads CASSLGLNLGNIQYF. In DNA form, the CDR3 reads TGCGCCAGCAGCTTGGGGCTAAACTTGGGAAACATTCAGTACTTC.

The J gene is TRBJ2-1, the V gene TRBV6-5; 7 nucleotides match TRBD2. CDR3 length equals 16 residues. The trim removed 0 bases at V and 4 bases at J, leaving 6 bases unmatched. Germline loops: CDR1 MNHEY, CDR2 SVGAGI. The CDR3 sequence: CASSYSPGAGYNEQFF. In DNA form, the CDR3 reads TGTGCCAGCAGTTACTCGCCGGGAGCGGGATACAATGAGCAGTTCTTC.

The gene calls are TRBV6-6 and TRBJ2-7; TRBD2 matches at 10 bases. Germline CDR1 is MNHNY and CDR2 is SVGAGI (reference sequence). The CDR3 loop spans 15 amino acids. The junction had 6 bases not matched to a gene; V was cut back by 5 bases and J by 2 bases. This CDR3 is CASSPSSGGTYEQYF. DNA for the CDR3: TGTGCCAGCAGTCCTTCTAGCGGGGGTACCTACGAGCAGTACTTC.

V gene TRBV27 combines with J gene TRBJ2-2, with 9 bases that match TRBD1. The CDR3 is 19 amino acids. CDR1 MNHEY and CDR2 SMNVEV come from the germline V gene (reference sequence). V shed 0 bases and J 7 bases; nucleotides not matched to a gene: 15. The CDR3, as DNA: TGTGCCAGCAGTTTATCCCTGATGACCCTACAGGGGGCGGGCGGGGAGCTGTTTTTT. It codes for CASSLSLMTLQGAGGELFF.

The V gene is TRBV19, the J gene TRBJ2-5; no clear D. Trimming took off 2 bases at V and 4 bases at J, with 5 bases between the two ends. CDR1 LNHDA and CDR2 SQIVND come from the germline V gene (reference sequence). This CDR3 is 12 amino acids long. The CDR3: CASSIMGETQYF. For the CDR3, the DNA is TGTGCCAGTAGTATAATGGGAGAGACCCAGTACTTC.

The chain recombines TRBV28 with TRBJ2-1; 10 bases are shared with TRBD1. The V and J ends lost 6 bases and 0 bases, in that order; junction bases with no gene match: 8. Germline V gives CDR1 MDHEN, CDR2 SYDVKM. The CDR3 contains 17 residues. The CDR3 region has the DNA TGTGCCAGCAGCTACTTGGGGACAGGGGTCTCCTACAATGAGCAGTTCTTC. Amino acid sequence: CASSYLGTGVSYNEQFF.

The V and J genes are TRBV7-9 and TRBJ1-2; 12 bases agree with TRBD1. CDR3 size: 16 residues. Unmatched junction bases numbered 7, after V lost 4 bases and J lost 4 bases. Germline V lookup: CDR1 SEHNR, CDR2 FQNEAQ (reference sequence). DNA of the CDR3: TGTGCCAGCAGCTCCGGGACAGGGGGCGCCGGCTATGGCTACACCTTC. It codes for CASSSGTGGAGYGYTF.

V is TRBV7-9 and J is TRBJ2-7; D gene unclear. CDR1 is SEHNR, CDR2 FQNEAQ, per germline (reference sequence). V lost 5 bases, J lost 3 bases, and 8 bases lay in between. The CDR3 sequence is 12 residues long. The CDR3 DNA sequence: TGTGCCAGCAGCCCCAATCTCTACGAGCAGTACTTC. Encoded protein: CASSPNLYEQYF.

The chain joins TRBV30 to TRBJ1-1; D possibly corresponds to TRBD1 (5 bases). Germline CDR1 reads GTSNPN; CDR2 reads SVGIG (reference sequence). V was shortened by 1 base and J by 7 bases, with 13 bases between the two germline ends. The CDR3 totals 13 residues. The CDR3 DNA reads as TGTGCCTGGAGTGCGGGGGGTCGCGATGAAGCTTTCTTT. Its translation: CAWSAGGRDEAFF.

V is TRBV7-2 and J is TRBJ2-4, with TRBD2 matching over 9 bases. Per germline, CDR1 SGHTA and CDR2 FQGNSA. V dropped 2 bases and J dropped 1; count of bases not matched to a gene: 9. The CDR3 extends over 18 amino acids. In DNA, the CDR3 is TGTGCCAGCAGCTTATATGGCGGGAGGGCCCTGGCCAAAAACATTCAGTACTTC. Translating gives CASSLYGGRALAKNIQYF.

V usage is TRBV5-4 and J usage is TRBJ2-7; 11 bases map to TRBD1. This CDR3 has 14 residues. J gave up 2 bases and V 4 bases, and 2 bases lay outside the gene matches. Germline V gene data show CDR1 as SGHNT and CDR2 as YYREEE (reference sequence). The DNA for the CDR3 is TGTGCCAGCAGCCTGGACAGGGGGCCCTACGAGCAGTACTTC. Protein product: CASSLDRGPYEQYF.

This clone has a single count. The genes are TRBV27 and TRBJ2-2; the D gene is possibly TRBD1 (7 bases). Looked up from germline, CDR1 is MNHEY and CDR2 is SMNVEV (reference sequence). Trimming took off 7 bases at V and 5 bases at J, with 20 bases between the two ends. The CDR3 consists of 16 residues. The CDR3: CASTRRRGQGTGELFF. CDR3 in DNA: TGTGCCAGCACCCGGAGGAGGGGGCAAGGAACCGGGGAGCTGTTTTTT.

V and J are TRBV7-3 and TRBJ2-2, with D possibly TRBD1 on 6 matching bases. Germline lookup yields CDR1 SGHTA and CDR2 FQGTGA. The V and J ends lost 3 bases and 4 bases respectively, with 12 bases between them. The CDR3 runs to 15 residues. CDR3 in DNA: TGTGCCAGCAGCTTGTCAGGGGCCCGCACCGGGGAGCTGTTTTTT. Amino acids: CASSLSGARTGELFF.

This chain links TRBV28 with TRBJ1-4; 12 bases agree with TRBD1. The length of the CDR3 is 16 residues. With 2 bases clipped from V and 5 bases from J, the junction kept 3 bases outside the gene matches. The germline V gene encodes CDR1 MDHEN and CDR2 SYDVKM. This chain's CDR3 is CASSLTGTGGNEKLFF. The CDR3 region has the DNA TGTGCCAGCAGTTTAACGGGGACAGGGGGCAATGAAAAACTGTTTTTT.

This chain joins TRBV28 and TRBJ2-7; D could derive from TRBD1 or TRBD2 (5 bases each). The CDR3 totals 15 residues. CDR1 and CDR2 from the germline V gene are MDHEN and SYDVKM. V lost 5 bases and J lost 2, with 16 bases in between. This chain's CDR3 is CASSPGAFGPYEQYF. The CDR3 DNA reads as TGTGCCAGCAGTCCCGGGGCGTTTGGCCCCTACGAGCAGTACTTC.

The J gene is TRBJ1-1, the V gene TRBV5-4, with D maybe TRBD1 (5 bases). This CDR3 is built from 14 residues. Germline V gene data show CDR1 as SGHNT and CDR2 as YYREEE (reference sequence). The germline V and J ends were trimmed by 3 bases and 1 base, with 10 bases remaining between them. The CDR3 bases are TGTGCCAGCAGCTCTAGGGGCCCGAACACTGAAGCTTTCTTT. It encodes CASSSRGPNTEAFF.

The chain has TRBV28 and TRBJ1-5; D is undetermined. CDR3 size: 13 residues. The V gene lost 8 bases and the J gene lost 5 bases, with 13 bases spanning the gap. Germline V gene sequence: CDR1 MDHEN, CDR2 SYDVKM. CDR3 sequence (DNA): TGTGCCAGCCTTTCGGGAAAGGATCAGCCCCAGCATTTT. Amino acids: CASLSGKDQPQHF.

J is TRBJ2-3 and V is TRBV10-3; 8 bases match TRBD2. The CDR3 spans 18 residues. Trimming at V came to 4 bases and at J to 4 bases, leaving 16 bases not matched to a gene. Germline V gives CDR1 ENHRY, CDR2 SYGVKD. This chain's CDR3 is CAISVRRLAPQKADTQYF. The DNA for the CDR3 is TGTGCCATCAGTGTAAGGAGACTAGCGCCCCAGAAGGCAGATACGCAGTATTTT.

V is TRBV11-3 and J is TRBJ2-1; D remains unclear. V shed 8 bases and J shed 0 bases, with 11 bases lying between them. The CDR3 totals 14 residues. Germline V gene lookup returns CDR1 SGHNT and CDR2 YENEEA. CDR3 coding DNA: TGTGCCAGCGCAGCAGGTAGCTCCTACAATGAGCAGTTCTTC. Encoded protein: CASAAGSSYNEQFF.